This T cell receptor (beta chain) was identified during a study of CD8+CD57+ T cells in acquired aplastic anemia. Genomic DNA served as template for TCR beta VDJ and CDR3 profiling. TCRdb analysed the reads with MiXCR anew, one entry per CDR3 protein. The profile shows about 160,000 distinct CDR3 sequences, roughly 50% of them singletons. Only patients with CD8+CD57+ cell expansion on flow cytometry were chosen for sequencing. The CDR3 is 13 amino acids. V was pared by 3 bases and J by 5 bases, with 11 bases between. To note about this clonotype: This may be a read error, as it is one base from a much larger clone.

The source is a human donor with aplastic anemia. Sequencing was performed on sorted CD4+, CD8+, or CD8+CD57+ T cells (not recorded which) from PBMCs. The chain joins TRBV12-3 or TRBV12-4 to TRBJ2-7; D unclear. The chain's CDR3 is CASSFLRAHEQYF. DNA for the CDR3: TGTGCCAGCAGTTTCCTCCGGGCCCACGAGCAGTACTTC.